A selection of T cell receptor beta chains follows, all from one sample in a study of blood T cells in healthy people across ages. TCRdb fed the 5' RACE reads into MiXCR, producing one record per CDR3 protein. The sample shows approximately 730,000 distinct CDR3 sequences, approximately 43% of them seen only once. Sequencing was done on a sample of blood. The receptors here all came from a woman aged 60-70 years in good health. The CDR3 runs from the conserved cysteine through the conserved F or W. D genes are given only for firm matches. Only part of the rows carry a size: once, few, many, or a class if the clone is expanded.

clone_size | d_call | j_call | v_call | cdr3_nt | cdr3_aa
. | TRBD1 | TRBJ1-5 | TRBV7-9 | TGTGCCAGCAGCTTGGTGCAGGGGGCGATTGGCAATCAGCCCCAGCATTTT | CASSLVQGAIGNQPQHF
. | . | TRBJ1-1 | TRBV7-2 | TGTGCCAGCAGCTTAGAGGAGGGCGCGAACACTGAAGCTTTCTTT | CASSLEEGANTEAFF
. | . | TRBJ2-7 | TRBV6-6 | TGTGCCAGCAGTACCCGACAGTACGAGCAGTACTTC | CASSTRQYEQYF
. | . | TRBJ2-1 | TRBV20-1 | TGCAGTGCTAGAGGCTGGTACAATGAGCAGTTCTTC | CSARGWYNEQFF
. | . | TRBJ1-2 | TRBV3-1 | TGTGCCTGCAGCCAAGGCAAGGGCCCCTATGGCTACACCTTC | CACSQGKGPYGYTF
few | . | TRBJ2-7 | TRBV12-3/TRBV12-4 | TGTGCCAGCAGCATAGGACAGTCTCCCTACGAGCAGTACTTC | CASSIGQSPYEQYF
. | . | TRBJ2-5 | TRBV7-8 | TGTGCCAGCAGCGCAACCCGGGAGACCCAGTACTTC | CASSATRETQYF
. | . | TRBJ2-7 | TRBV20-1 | TGCAGTGCTAGAGACCGGCGCCAGTCCTACGAGCAGTACTTC | CSARDRRQSYEQYF
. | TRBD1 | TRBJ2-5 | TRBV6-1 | TGTGCCAGCAACCCAAGGGGGCACCAAGAGACCCAGTACTTC | CASNPRGHQETQYF
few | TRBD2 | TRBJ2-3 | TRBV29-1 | TGCAGCGGGCTGGGGGGGTTCACAGATACGCAGTATTTT | CSGLGGFTDTQYF
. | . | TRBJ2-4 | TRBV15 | TGTGCCACCAGCAGAGACAGGGGCAAAAACATTCAGTACTTC | CATSRDRGKNIQYF
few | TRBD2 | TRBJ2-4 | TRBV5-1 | TGCGCCAGCAGCTCAGGGACTAGCCAAAACATTCAGTACTTC | CASSSGTSQNIQYF
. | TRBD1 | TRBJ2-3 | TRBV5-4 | TGTGCCAGCAGCGGGGGACAGGCAGGGAATTGGGATACGCAGTATTTT | CASSGGQAGNWDTQYF
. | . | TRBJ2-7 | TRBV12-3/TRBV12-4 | TGTGCCAGCAGTGCCCAGACGAGCCCCTACAATGAGCAGTACTTC | CASSAQTSPYNEQYF
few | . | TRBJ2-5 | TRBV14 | TGTGCCAGCAGCCAAGCCGGGGGAGCGAGCCTGTACTTC | CASSQAGGASLYF
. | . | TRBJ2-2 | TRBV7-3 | TGTGCCAGCAGCCTTGCATCTAACACCGGGGAGCTGTTTTTT | CASSLASNTGELFF
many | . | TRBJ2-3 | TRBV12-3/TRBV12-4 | TGTGCCAGCAGACCCTCGGGCACAGATACGCAGTATTTT | CASRPSGTDTQYF
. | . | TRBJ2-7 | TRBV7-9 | TGTGCCAGCAGCTGGCCCCAAAGTCGCGAGCAGTACTTC | CASSWPQSREQYF
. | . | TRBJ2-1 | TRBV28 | TGTGCCAGCACCTCGGGTGGATCGAGCTCCTACAATGAGCAGTTCTTC | CASTSGGSSSYNEQFF
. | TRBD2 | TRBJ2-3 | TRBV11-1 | TGTGCCAGTAGCGGGGGGGCGATCGCAGATACGCAGTATTTT | CASSGGAIADTQYF
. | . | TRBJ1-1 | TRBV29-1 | TGCAGCGTGATAGCAGGAGGGGTTGAAGCTTTCTTT | CSVIAGGVEAFF
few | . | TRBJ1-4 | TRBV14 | TGTGCCAGCAGCCAAGGGGCGTTAACTAATGAAAAACTGTTTTTT | CASSQGALTNEKLFF
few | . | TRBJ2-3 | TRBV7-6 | TGTGCCAGCAGCTTAGCCTCCTCTAGGATCCTGTTGTCAGATACGCAGTATTTT | CASSLASSRILLSDTQYF
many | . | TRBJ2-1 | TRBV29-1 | TGCAGCGCTCTTCGAGGGACTTCTGCCAATGAGCAGTTCTTC | CSALRGTSANEQFF
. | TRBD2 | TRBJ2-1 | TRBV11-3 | TGTGCCAGCAGCTTAGGAGCTAGCGGGGGCCCCAATGGGCAGTTCTTC | CASSLGASGGPNGQFF
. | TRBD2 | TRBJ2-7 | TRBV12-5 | TGTGCTAGTGGCCCTGCCGGGACTAGCGGCGAGCAGTACTTC | CASGPAGTSGEQYF
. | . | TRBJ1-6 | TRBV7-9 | TGTGCCAGCAGCTTTCTGGACAGAAGGAATTCACCCCTCCACTTT | CASSFLDRRNSPLHF
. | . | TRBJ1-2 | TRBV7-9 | TGTGCCAGCAGCCTCCTCGAGAGGGCCTCTAACTATGGCTACACCTTC | CASSLLERASNYGYTF
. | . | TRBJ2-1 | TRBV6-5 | TGTGCCAGCAGTTACGCCCTGGGCTATGAGCAGTTCTTC | CASSYALGYEQFF